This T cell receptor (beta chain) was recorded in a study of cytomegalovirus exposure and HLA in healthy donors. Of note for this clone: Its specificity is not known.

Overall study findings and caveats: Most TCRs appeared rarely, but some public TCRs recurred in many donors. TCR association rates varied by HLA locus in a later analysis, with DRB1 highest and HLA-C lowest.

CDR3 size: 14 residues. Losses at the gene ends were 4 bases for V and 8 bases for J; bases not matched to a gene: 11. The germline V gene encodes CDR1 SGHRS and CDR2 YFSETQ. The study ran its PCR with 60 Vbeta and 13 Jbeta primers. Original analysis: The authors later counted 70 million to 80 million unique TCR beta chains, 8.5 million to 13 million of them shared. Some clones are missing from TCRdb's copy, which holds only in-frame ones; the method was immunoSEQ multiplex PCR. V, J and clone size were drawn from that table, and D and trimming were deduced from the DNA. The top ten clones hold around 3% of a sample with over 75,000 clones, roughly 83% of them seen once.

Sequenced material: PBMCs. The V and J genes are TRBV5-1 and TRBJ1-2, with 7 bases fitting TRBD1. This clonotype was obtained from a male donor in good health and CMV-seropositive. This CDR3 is CASSPPQGRKGYTF. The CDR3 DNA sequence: TGCGCCAGCAGCCCACCACAGGGGAGGAAAGGCTACACCTTC.